Listed below are T cell receptor beta chains from one sample, sequenced in a study of blood T cell repertoires in COVID-19. Method: immunoSEQ multiplex PCR; TCRdb's copy keeps in-frame clones and lacks some. The data contain a few hundred thousand clones, roughly nine tenths of them singletons. The sample comprised peripheral blood. Receptors were obtained from a woman aged 35 to 49 who had recovered from COVID-19. CDR3s include the opening cysteine and the closing phenylalanine or tryptophan. Fields, in order: V gene, J gene, D gene, clone size, CDR3 protein, CDR3 DNA. The D gene is left open where the match is weak. Clone size is shown for a subset of rows, as once, few, many or a class of expanded clone.

v_gene: TRBV2
j_gene: TRBJ2-2
d_gene: TRBD1
abundance: -
CDR3aa: CASSGTGGNTGELFF
CDR3nt: TGTGCCAGCAGTGGGACAGGGGGCAACACCGGGGAGCTGTTTTTT

v_gene: TRBV5-4
j_gene: TRBJ2-5
d_gene: -
abundance: -
CDR3aa: CASSLARGVPQYF
CDR3nt: TGTGCCAGCAGCTTGGCCAGGGGGGTGCCCCAGTACTTC

v_gene: TRBV9
j_gene: TRBJ2-3
d_gene: TRBD1
abundance: -
CDR3aa: CASSVRQGRADTQYF
CDR3nt: TGTGCCAGCAGCGTAAGACAGGGAAGAGCAGATACGCAGTATTTT

v_gene: TRBV6-4
j_gene: TRBJ1-6
d_gene: TRBD1
abundance: -
CDR3aa: CASRGTGFSNSPLHF
CDR3nt: TGTGCCAGCAGGGGGACAGGGTTCTCCAATTCACCCCTCCACTTT

v_gene: TRBV3-1/TRBV3-2
j_gene: TRBJ2-1
d_gene: TRBD2
abundance: -
CDR3aa: CASSQQLAGDMYNEQFF
CDR3nt: TGTGCCAGCAGCCAACAGTTAGCGGGAGATATGTACAATGAGCAGTTCTTC

v_gene: TRBV6-2/TRBV6-3
j_gene: TRBJ1-1
d_gene: -
abundance: -
CDR3aa: CASSYASVKAFF
CDR3nt: TGTGCCAGCAGTTACGCGAGTGTCAAAGCTTTCTTT

v_gene: TRBV18
j_gene: TRBJ2-1
d_gene: -
abundance: -
CDR3aa: CASSPSSPQEQFF
CDR3nt: TGTGCCAGCTCACCATCTAGCCCCCAGGAGCAGTTCTTC

v_gene: TRBV28
j_gene: TRBJ2-1
d_gene: TRBD1
abundance: -
CDR3aa: CASSSVPGQVNEQFF
CDR3nt: TGTGCCAGCAGTAGCGTCCCGGGACAGGTCAATGAGCAGTTCTTC

v_gene: TRBV10-1
j_gene: TRBJ2-7
d_gene: TRBD1
abundance: few
CDR3aa: CASSESGQLSYEQYF
CDR3nt: TGCGCCAGCAGTGAGTCGGGACAGCTCTCCTACGAGCAGTACTTC

v_gene: TRBV4-1
j_gene: TRBJ2-3
d_gene: TRBD2
abundance: -
CDR3aa: CASSQGLAGFTDTQYF
CDR3nt: TGCGCCAGCAGCCAAGGACTAGCGGGGTTCACAGATACGCAGTATTTT

v_gene: TRBV2
j_gene: TRBJ1-5
d_gene: -
abundance: few
CDR3aa: CASSTGIAQPQHF
CDR3nt: TGTGCCAGCAGTACAGGGATCGCTCAGCCCCAGCATTTT

v_gene: TRBV9
j_gene: TRBJ1-2
d_gene: -
abundance: -
CDR3aa: CASSVDGGTGNGYTF
CDR3nt: TGTGCCAGCAGCGTAGATGGGGGGACGGGGAATGGCTACACCTTC

v_gene: TRBV27
j_gene: TRBJ2-2
d_gene: -
abundance: -
CDR3aa: CASSSLEGRIPLNTGELFF
CDR3nt: TGTGCCAGCAGTTCCTTGGAGGGACGGATCCCTTTGAACACCGGGGAGCTGTTTTTT

v_gene: TRBV20-1
j_gene: TRBJ1-2
d_gene: -
abundance: -
CDR3aa: CSAMSDSGYTF
CDR3nt: TGCAGTGCTATGTCGGACAGCGGCTACACCTTC

v_gene: TRBV19
j_gene: TRBJ1-5
d_gene: -
abundance: -
CDR3aa: CASSMDSKTHQPQHF
CDR3nt: TGTGCCAGTAGTATGGACAGTAAAACTCATCAGCCCCAGCATTTT

v_gene: TRBV18
j_gene: TRBJ2-2
d_gene: -
abundance: -
CDR3aa: CASSTTGTQNTGELFF
CDR3nt: TGTGCCAGCTCAACAACCGGGACACAGAACACCGGGGAGCTGTTTTTT

v_gene: TRBV7-9
j_gene: TRBJ2-1
d_gene: TRBD2
abundance: once
CDR3aa: CASSFGLAGGSLSEEEQFF
CDR3nt: TGTGCCAGCAGCTTTGGACTAGCGGGGGGAAGTCTTTCAGAGGAAGAGCAGTTCTTC

v_gene: TRBV5-6
j_gene: TRBJ2-3
d_gene: TRBD2
abundance: once
CDR3aa: CASSSITRAGDTDTQYF
CDR3nt: TGTGCCAGCAGCTCCATTACTAGAGCGGGAGATACAGATACGCAGTATTTT

v_gene: TRBV6-2/TRBV6-3
j_gene: TRBJ2-4
d_gene: TRBD2
abundance: once
CDR3aa: CASSYLAGGLNSIQYF
CDR3nt: TGTGCCAGCAGCTATCTAGCGGGGGGGCTTAATAGCATTCAGTACTTC

v_gene: TRBV6-4
j_gene: TRBJ1-2
d_gene: -
abundance: -
CDR3aa: CASSDSAGSGGYTF
CDR3nt: TGTGCCAGCAGTGACTCGGCAGGTTCAGGCGGCTACACCTTC

v_gene: TRBV6-5
j_gene: TRBJ1-2
d_gene: TRBD1
abundance: -
CDR3aa: CASRSRGHYGYTF
CDR3nt: TGTGCCAGCAGATCCAGGGGGCACTATGGCTACACCTTC

v_gene: TRBV30
j_gene: TRBJ2-1
d_gene: -
abundance: -
CDR3aa: CAWMMWRDEQFF
CDR3nt: TGTGCCTGGATGATGTGGCGGGATGAGCAGTTCTTC

v_gene: TRBV2
j_gene: TRBJ2-2
d_gene: -
abundance: -
CDR3aa: CASRPDRSTGELFF
CDR3nt: TGTGCCAGCAGACCCGACAGGAGCACCGGGGAGCTGTTTTTT

v_gene: TRBV10-3
j_gene: TRBJ1-1
d_gene: -
abundance: -
CDR3aa: CAISEAGSSFWVF
CDR3nt: TGTGCCATCAGTGAGGCAGGTTCTTCCTTTTGGGTCTTT

v_gene: TRBV3-1/TRBV3-2
j_gene: TRBJ2-1
d_gene: -
abundance: -
CDR3aa: CASSQDGRGSEQFF
CDR3nt: TGTGCCAGCAGCCAAGACGGACGGGGGAGTGAGCAGTTCTTC

v_gene: TRBV24-1
j_gene: TRBJ2-6
d_gene: TRBD2
abundance: -
CDR3aa: CATSDFPSGPSGANVLTF
CDR3nt: TGTGCCACCAGTGATTTTCCTAGCGGTCCCTCTGGGGCCAACGTCCTGACTTTC

v_gene: TRBV5-5
j_gene: TRBJ2-1
d_gene: -
abundance: -
CDR3aa: CASSWDLRTINEQFF
CDR3nt: TGTGCCAGCAGCTGGGACTTGCGCACCATCAATGAGCAGTTCTTC

v_gene: TRBV5-5
j_gene: TRBJ2-5
d_gene: TRBD1
abundance: -
CDR3aa: CASSPRGTDETQYF
CDR3nt: TGTGCCAGCAGCCCCCGAGGGACAGACGAGACCCAGTACTTC

v_gene: TRBV6-1
j_gene: TRBJ1-6
d_gene: -
abundance: -
CDR3aa: CASSEARAAGNSPLHF
CDR3nt: TGTGCCAGCAGTGAAGCGCGGGCAGCTGGGAATTCACCCCTCCACTTT